This TCR beta chain is drawn from a study of blood T cell repertoires in COVID-19 (TCRdb year 2020). For the wider study: Collaborator samples came from the United States, Italy and Spain and covered acute and convalescent phases of COVID-19. The sample metadata nearly always contained a de-identified subject ID, COVID-19 status, age in years and sex. The material from the prospective study consisted of cDNA or gDNA derived from T cells, B-cell-depleted T cells, or PBMCs. The samples were drawn from the first 160 participants of the ongoing ImmuneRACE study and from under 1,500 subjects provided by 6 global collaborators. A freely available public database, intended as a resource for researchers studying the immune response to SARS-CoV-2, is where the repertoires were released. Where HLA class I and class II types were available, the types were taken from metadata supplied by the sample provider, not from assay-based typing. The dataset comprised deeply sampled blood TCRbeta repertoires from subjects exposed to, actively infected with, or recovered from COVID-19. Here is what the overall study found, with its caveats: The amount of clinical and demographic metadata varied by source and participant and was provided uncurated.

Enrolling through a virtual design, the prospective study's participants ranged in age from roughly 18 to 100 years and lived across about two dozen United States geographic areas. In the prospective study, cohorts were assigned on the basis of participant-reported clinical history obtained from a screening survey and a study questionnaire. Exposed participants had been in contact, within 2 weeks of entering the study, with a person who had a PCR-confirmed or clinician-diagnosed case of COVID-19. Mobile phlebotomists in the prospective study collected whole blood, serum and a nasopharyngeal or oropharyngeal swab from every participant. Prospective study participants could optionally give additional blood draws and questionnaires over a roughly two-month period. Before DNA extraction, prospective study blood samples were shipped either frozen or at room temperature. The CDR3 runs 15 residues from the cysteine to the phenylalanine. The sequence is cut down to CDR3 DNA, 45 bases in frame from base 1. After removal of 4 bases from V and 5 bases from J, the junction retains 6 bases not matched to a gene. CDR1 and CDR2, looked up from the germline V gene, are SGHDT and YYEEEE.

TCRbeta CDR3 regions were amplified from genomic DNA using the immunoSEQ Assay, a bias-controlled multiplex PCR. From the authors' description of their analysis: Within the assay, amplification of reference gene primers was used to estimate how many nucleated cells each sample contained. To quantify the absolute abundance of each unique TCRbeta CDR3 rearrangement, sequence reads were collapsed and filtered. Productive Simpson clonality was computed per sample as the square root of Simpson's diversity index over productive rearrangements. Imported from immuneACCESS, the table was reduced by TCRdb to in-frame sequences with V and J called. These copies leave out some clones; in studies compared against another copy, an unresolved V gene accounts for under half, and the cause of the remainder is not known. The DNA gave D and trimming, while V, J and clone size come from that table. This sample lists 250,000 or so clones; about 85% were detected once. Of the sample, 5% to 7.5% falls within the top ten clones.

As regards this clone: Its antigen has not been determined. Per-base quality was not reported, and no clone a single base away is much larger than it.

This clonotype was obtained from a woman in her fifties or sixties who had been exposed to COVID-19. The sequence is built from TRBV5-6 and TRBJ1-5, with 10 bases aligning to TRBD1. The sample taken for sequencing was PBMCs or T cells enriched from blood (not recorded which). Here the CDR3 is given as CASSPSGTGDQPQHF. DNA sequence: TGTGCCAGCAGCCCCTCCGGGACAGGGGATCAGCCCCAGCATTTT.